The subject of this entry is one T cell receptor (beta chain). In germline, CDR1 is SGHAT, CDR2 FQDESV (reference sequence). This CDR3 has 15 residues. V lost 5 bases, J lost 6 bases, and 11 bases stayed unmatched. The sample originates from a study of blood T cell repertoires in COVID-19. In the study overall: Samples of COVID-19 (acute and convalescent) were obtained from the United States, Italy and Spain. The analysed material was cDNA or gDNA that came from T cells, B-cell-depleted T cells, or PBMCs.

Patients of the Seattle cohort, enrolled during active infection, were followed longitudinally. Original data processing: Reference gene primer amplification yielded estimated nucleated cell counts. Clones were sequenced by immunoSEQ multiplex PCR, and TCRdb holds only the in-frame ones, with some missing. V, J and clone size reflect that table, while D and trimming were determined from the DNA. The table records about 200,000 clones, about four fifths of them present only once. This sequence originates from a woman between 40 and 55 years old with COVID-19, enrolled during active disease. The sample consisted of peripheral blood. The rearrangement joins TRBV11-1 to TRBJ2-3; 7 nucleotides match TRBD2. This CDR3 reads CASSGGSSTLDTQYF. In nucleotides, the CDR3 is TGTGCCAGCAGCGGCGGGAGTAGCACCTTGGATACGCAGTATTTT. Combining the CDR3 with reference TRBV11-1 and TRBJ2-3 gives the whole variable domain EAEVAQSPRYKITEKSQAVAFWCDPISGHATLYWYRQILGQGPELLVQFQDESVVDDSQLPKDRFSAERLKGVDSTLKIQPAELGDSAMYLCASSGGSSTLDTQYFGPGTRLTVL.